Listed below are T cell receptor beta chains from one sample, sequenced in a study of blood T cells in healthy people across ages. Using its own MiXCR run on the 5' RACE reads, TCRdb lists one record per CDR3 protein. The sample lists roughly 790,000 distinct CDR3 sequences; roughly two fifths were seen once. The sequenced sample was blood. The origin of the receptors is a woman aged 60-75 years in good health. The CDR3 runs from the conserved cysteine through the conserved F or W. Fields, in order: D gene, J gene, V gene, clone size, CDR3 DNA, CDR3 protein. The D gene is left open where the match is weak. Size is omitted from some rows. Given values are once, few, many or a class for expanded clones.

.	TRBJ2-1	TRBV12-3/TRBV12-4	.	TGTGCCAGCAGTTTTAAGCGAGGGGGGAATGAGCAGTTCTTC	CASSFKRGGNEQFF
TRBD1	TRBJ2-7	TRBV10-3	few	TGTGCCATCGCCGGGACAGGGGGCTACAATGAGCAGTACTTC	CAIAGTGGYNEQYF
.	TRBJ2-7	TRBV6-1	.	TGTGCCAGCAGTCTCAGGGGTCCGCGGGAGCAGTACTTC	CASSLRGPREQYF
TRBD2	TRBJ2-3	TRBV5-1	.	TGCGCCAGCAGCTCGAGACTAGCGGGAGATCAAGATACGCAGTATTTT	CASSSRLAGDQDTQYF
.	TRBJ2-1	TRBV7-8	.	TGTGCCAGCAGCATATTACTAGGACCGGGCAATGAGCAGTTCTTC	CASSILLGPGNEQFF
TRBD2	TRBJ2-5	TRBV3-1	few	TGTGCCAGCAGCCAGGCACTCGTAGCGGGAGAGACCCAGTACTTC	CASSQALVAGETQYF
.	TRBJ2-5	TRBV7-2	.	TGTGCCGGCAGCGGAGGGCAGATCCTAAAAGAGACCCAGTACTTC	CAGSGGQILKETQYF
.	TRBJ1-4	TRBV28	.	TGTGCCAGCAGTTTACAACGCGAAAAACTGTTTTTT	CASSLQREKLFF
.	TRBJ2-3	TRBV6-2/TRBV6-3	.	TGTGCCAGCAGTTACTCGATGGGGGCAGATACGCAGTATTTT	CASSYSMGADTQYF
TRBD2	TRBJ2-2	TRBV20-1	few	TGCAGTGCTTCGCCAGGACTAGCGGGAGCTGGGGAGCTGTTTTTT	CSASPGLAGAGELFF
.	TRBJ2-1	TRBV2	.	TGTGCCAGCTGGGGGGGCCTTTCCAATGAGCAGTTCTTC	CASWGGLSNEQFF
TRBD1	TRBJ1-2	TRBV25-1	few	TGTGCCAGCAGGCGACAGGGGAACTATGGCTACACCTTC	CASRRQGNYGYTF
.	TRBJ2-1	TRBV12-3/TRBV12-4	.	TGTGCCAGCAGCCCCCGGATGGGGAGCTCCTACAATGAGCAGTTCTTC	CASSPRMGSSYNEQFF
TRBD1	TRBJ2-1	TRBV6-1	.	TGTGCCAGCAGTGAAGGGTGGGACAGGCAGTTCTTC	CASSEGWDRQFF
.	TRBJ2-7	TRBV9	.	TGTGCCAGCAGCGTAGAATCAGGGTTTGCCTACGAGCAGTACTTC	CASSVESGFAYEQYF
TRBD2	TRBJ2-5	TRBV20-1	.	TGCAGTGCCTTAACTGGACTAGCGGGAGGTTTCTATGAGCGGTACTTC	CSALTGLAGGFYERYF
.	TRBJ1-1	TRBV6-6	.	TGTGCCAGCAGTTACTCGGGGCAGGGTGAGACTGAAGCTTTCTTT	CASSYSGQGETEAFF
TRBD2	TRBJ2-5	TRBV15	.	TGTGCCACCAGCAGAGATGGACTAGAGATCCAAGAGACCCAGTACTTC	CATSRDGLEIQETQYF
.	TRBJ1-5	TRBV25-1	.	TGTGCCAGCAGTGAGTCAGCAAGTCAGCCCCAGCATTTT	CASSESASQPQHF
.	TRBJ1-2	TRBV28	.	TGTACCAGCAGTTTAGCGGCAGGGCGAGGCTACACCTTC	CTSSLAAGRGYTF
.	TRBJ2-3	TRBV6-2/TRBV6-3	.	TGTGCCAGCAGTTACGGGACCGACTCAGATACGCAGTATTTT	CASSYGTDSDTQYF
TRBD2	TRBJ2-5	TRBV12-3/TRBV12-4	.	TGTGCCAGCAGTTTAGGACTAGCCCTATACGAGCGGTACTTC	CASSLGLALYERYF
TRBD2	TRBJ2-1	TRBV27	.	TGTGCCAGCAGTTCCCGACTAGCGGGATTCAATGAGCAGTTCTTC	CASSSRLAGFNEQFF
.	TRBJ2-1	TRBV20-1	.	TGCAGTGCTAGGGACACCGGAGGGGAGCAGTTCTTC	CSARDTGGEQFF
.	TRBJ1-2	TRBV2	.	TGTGCCAGCAGTCGGGGCACGATTGGAGTCTACACCTTC	CASSRGTIGVYTF
TRBD2	TRBJ2-1	TRBV7-3	.	TGTGCCAGCAGCCTACTAGCGGGAGAGGGCGAGCAGTTCTTC	CASSLLAGEGEQFF
.	TRBJ2-1	TRBV20-1	many	TGCAGTGCTAGAGAGGCTAAACCCTACAATGAGCAGTTCTTC	CSAREAKPYNEQFF
.	TRBJ1-2	TRBV5-1	.	TGCGCCAGCAGGAGTCAGGGGTCCGATGGCTACACCTTC	CASRSQGSDGYTF
TRBD1	TRBJ1-6	TRBV7-2	.	TGTGCCAGCAGCCCGGTTGAGGGGGCGAGGTCACCCCTCCACTTT	CASSPVEGARSPLHF
.	TRBJ1-1	TRBV7-9	few	TGTGCCAGCAGCCCGCACGCTGAAGCTTTCTTT	CASSPHAEAFF
.	TRBJ2-1	TRBV20-1	once	TGCAGTGCTAGAGGACCGGGGGGCTCAGTCAATGAGCAGTTCTTC	CSARGPGGSVNEQFF
.	TRBJ2-5	TRBV7-9	few	TGTGCCAGCAGCCCTCGCGGGCTTACTGCTCAAGAGACCCAGTACTTC	CASSPRGLTAQETQYF
TRBD2	TRBJ2-1	TRBV7-2	few	TGTGCCAGCAGCTTAGATCTAGCGGGTGGATACAATGAGCAGTTCTTC	CASSLDLAGGYNEQFF